This TCR beta chain derives from a study of blood T cells in healthy people across ages. In germline, CDR1 is MDHEN, CDR2 SYDVKM. The V and J ends lost 4 bases and 8 bases, in that order; junction bases with no gene match: 12. This CDR3 region has 16 residues. Russia was home to the donors, healthy Caucasian individuals aged 6 to 90. The authors ran a second PCR of about 7 to 12 cycles using a sample-barcoded 5' primer and a J-beta primer mix. TCRdb processed the 5' RACE reads anew with MiXCR; each CDR3 protein has one entry. The sample gives about 1.6 million distinct CDR3 sequences, around 35% of which show up once; approximately 11% is in the top ten.

The clonotype originates from a woman aged 25 to 39 in good health. The sequencing sample was made of blood. This chain uses TRBV28 with TRBJ2-1, with 9 bases that match TRBD2. Written as DNA, the CDR3 is TGTGCCAGCAGTTCCCCAGCTAGCGGGGATGAGGATGAGCAGTTCTTC. This codes for CASSSPASGDEDEQFF.